The rows below give T cell receptor beta chains drawn from one sample of a study of T cells after yellow fever vaccination. TCRdb reanalysed the 5' RACE reads using MiXCR and keeps one entry per CDR3 protein. Of under 350,000 distinct CDR3 sequences in the sample, about 4% were seen once. The input for sequencing was PBMCs, taken 5 days after the yellow fever booster vaccination. All receptors derive from a man younger than 35 who received the YFV17D yellow fever vaccine. Both conserved end residues are part of each CDR3. D genes are given only for firm matches. Expanded clones get a size class; other rows say once, few or many, or leave the size out.

.,TRBJ2-1,TRBV29-1,many,TGCAGCGTTGAAGGGGCAGCTACTTGGCCCTACAATGAGCAGTTCTTC,CSVEGAATWPYNEQFF
.,TRBJ2-1,TRBV15,many,TGTGCCACCAGCTCCCAACTCGGGGCCTATGAGCAGTTCTTC,CATSSQLGAYEQFF
.,TRBJ1-2,TRBV3-1,many,TGTGCCAGCGGGACGTACTATGGCTACACCTTC,CASGTYYGYTF
TRBD1,TRBJ2-1,TRBV7-6,many,TGTGCCAGCAGCTTAGTGGTCCGGGACAGGGGCGATGAGCAGTTCTTC,CASSLVVRDRGDEQFF
TRBD1,TRBJ2-1,TRBV5-1,few,TGCGCCAGCCGGGACAGGGGGCGGCAGGGCTACAATGAGCAGTTCTTC,CASRDRGRQGYNEQFF
.,TRBJ2-7,TRBV7-8,.,TGTGCCAGCAGCTCTCCGGGTTCCCCCTACGAGCAGTACTTC,CASSSPGSPYEQYF
TRBD1,TRBJ1-4,TRBV6-5,few,TGTGCCAGCAGTTACCGCTCAGGGGGCCCTAGGGAAAAACTGTTTTTT,CASSYRSGGPREKLFF
TRBD1,TRBJ2-7,TRBV7-6,.,TGTGCCAGCAGTCCTCCCGGGACAGACGAGCAGTACTTC,CASSPPGTDEQYF
TRBD2,TRBJ2-4,TRBV5-1,few,TGCGCCAGCAGCTTGGCCAGTTTAGCGGGGGACAAAATTCAGTACTTC,CASSLASLAGDKIQYF
.,TRBJ2-7,TRBV4-2,few,TGTGCCAGCAGCATCCGAATCCAAAAGGACTACGAGCAGTACTTC,CASSIRIQKDYEQYF
.,TRBJ1-5,TRBV4-3,.,TGCGCCAGCAGCCAAGATTACCAGCCCCAGCATTTT,CASSQDYQPQHF
TRBD1,TRBJ1-1,TRBV5-6,few,TGTGCCAGCAGCTCCAGGGGGCTGGGCTACACTGAAGCTTTCTTT,CASSSRGLGYTEAFF
.,TRBJ1-1,TRBV7-2,.,TGTGCCAGCAGCTGGTACACTGAAGCTTTCTTT,CASSWYTEAFF
TRBD1,TRBJ2-5,TRBV5-1,few,TGCGCCAGCAGCTTGGAGGGGACAGGGCATGAGGAGACCCAGTACTTC,CASSLEGTGHEETQYF
TRBD2,TRBJ2-3,TRBV20-1,few,TGCAAAGCTAGCGGAGACACAGATACGCAGTATTTT,CKASGDTDTQYF
TRBD2,TRBJ2-1,TRBV5-1,.,TGCGCCAGCAGCTTGGCGTCTAGCGGGGGGATCTACAATGAGCAGTTCTTC,CASSLASSGGIYNEQFF
TRBD1,TRBJ1-2,TRBV9,.,TGTGCCAGCAGCCCAGAGGGGACAGACTATGGCTACACCTTC,CASSPEGTDYGYTF
.,TRBJ2-2,TRBV5-4,few,TGTGCCAGCAGCCGCCCCTACACCGGGGAGCTGTTTTTT,CASSRPYTGELFF
.,TRBJ2-7,TRBV4-3,few,TGCGCCAGCAGCCAAGATAGGGGTCTACACGAGCAGTACTTC,CASSQDRGLHEQYF
TRBD1,TRBJ2-1,TRBV4-1,few,TGCGCCAGCAGCCGGAAAATGGGACAGGGGCAGGTCAATGAGCAGTTCTTC,CASSRKMGQGQVNEQFF
TRBD1,TRBJ2-5,TRBV24-1,.,TGTGCCACCAGTGATTTGATTAGGGGGCTTCGGGAGACCCAGTACTTC,CATSDLIRGLRETQYF
.,TRBJ1-2,TRBV6-5,.,TGTGCCAGCATAGACCGACAGAACTATGGCTACACCTTC,CASIDRQNYGYTF
.,TRBJ1-2,TRBV6-6,many,TGTGCCAGCACCCCGAGGGGGACCAGCCCTAACTATGGCTACACCTTC,CASTPRGTSPNYGYTF
TRBD2,TRBJ2-2,TRBV29-1,few,TGCAGCGTTGAAAAAAGTCGGGCTAGCGGGGGAATCGGGGAGCTGTTTTTT,CSVEKSRASGGIGELFF
TRBD1,TRBJ2-2,TRBV20-1,few,TGCAGTGCTAGACCCCCCCCAATTGGGGACAGGGTATTCTCCGGGGAGCTGTTTTTT,CSARPPPIGDRVFSGELFF
.,TRBJ1-3,TRBV10-1,.,TGCGCCAGCAGTGTCCCCAGTGGGAAATCTGGAAACACCATATATTTT,CASSVPSGKSGNTIYF
TRBD1,TRBJ1-5,TRBV12-3/TRBV12-4,many,TGTGCCAGCAGCCCGGACAGGGTCGGCCAGCCCCAGCATTTT,CASSPDRVGQPQHF
.,TRBJ2-3,TRBV5-6,few,TGTGCCAGCACCGCGTCGGGGGCAGATACGCAGTATTTT,CASTASGADTQYF
TRBD1,TRBJ1-5,TRBV16,few,TGTGCCAGCAGCCAATCGGGACAGGGCGATCAGCCCCAGCATTTT,CASSQSGQGDQPQHF
.,TRBJ1-2,TRBV7-2,many,TGTGCCAGCAGCTTGGAATATCGGGCCCCTCGGGGCTACACCTTC,CASSLEYRAPRGYTF
.,TRBJ2-2,TRBV7-9,many,TGTGCCAGCAGCGCGGGTGTTTACACCGGGGAGCTGTTTTTT,CASSAGVYTGELFF
TRBD1,TRBJ1-5,TRBV7-9,many,TGTGCCAGCAGCAACCCGGTAGGGGACAGTTTAGATAGCAATCAGCCCCAGCATTTT,CASSNPVGDSLDSNQPQHF
.,TRBJ2-1,TRBV5-6,few,TGTGCCAGCAGCTTGTTAGCCCGCGGCAGCTCCTACAATGAGCAGTTCTTC,CASSLLARGSSYNEQFF
TRBD1,TRBJ1-2,TRBV12-3/TRBV12-4,few,TGTGCCAGCAGCAGATCTACAGGGGGCCCTAATCTCTATGGCTACACCTTC,CASSRSTGGPNLYGYTF
TRBD1,TRBJ1-6,TRBV5-8,few,TGTGCCAGCAGCCCCTATAAGACAGGGCGCAGGATCTATAATTCACCCCTCCACTTT,CASSPYKTGRRIYNSPLHF
.,TRBJ1-1,TRBV4-3,.,TGCGCCAGCAGCCAAGATGGGGGGAACACTGAAGCTTTCTTT,CASSQDGGNTEAFF
TRBD2,TRBJ2-3,TRBV5-4,.,TGTGCCAGCAGCTCACCTAGCGGGGTGTCGACAGATACGCAGTATTTT,CASSSPSGVSTDTQYF
.,TRBJ2-1,TRBV5-1,few,TGCGCCAGCAGCTTGGAGGGTGAGCAGTTCTTC,CASSLEGEQFF
TRBD2,TRBJ2-3,TRBV7-9,few,TGTGCCAGCAGCTTCGGGACTAGCGGGGGGCCGGGGACAGATACGCAGTATTTT,CASSFGTSGGPGTDTQYF
.,TRBJ2-3,TRBV7-3,.,TGTGCCAGCAGCCTGTTAGCTAGCCCCACAGATACGCAGTATTTT,CASSLLASPTDTQYF
TRBD1,TRBJ2-3,TRBV4-2,few,TGTGCCAGCAGCCAGGGGACAGGGGGCTTCACAGATACGCAGTATTTT,CASSQGTGGFTDTQYF
.,TRBJ2-5,TRBV12-5,.,TGTGCTAGTGGTTTGACCACCGGAGCGCAGGCAGAGACCCAGTACTTC,CASGLTTGAQAETQYF
.,TRBJ1-1,TRBV27,many,TGTGCCAGCAGTTCTGGTATTTACACTGAAGCTTTCTTT,CASSSGIYTEAFF
TRBD2,TRBJ2-1,TRBV5-1,few,TGCGCCAGCAGCTTGGGTAGCGGGTTCTACAATGAGCAGTTCTTC,CASSLGSGFYNEQFF
.,TRBJ1-1,TRBV6-5,few,TGTGCCAGCAGTTACCGGGACTCAAACACTGAAGCTTTCTTT,CASSYRDSNTEAFF
.,TRBJ1-5,TRBV12-3/TRBV12-4,.,TGTGCCAGCAGCAGGGAGGATCAGCCCCAGCATTTT,CASSREDQPQHF
.,TRBJ2-1,TRBV7-8,many,TGTGCCAGCAGCTTAGAATGGTCCTGGGGTGAGCAGTTCTTC,CASSLEWSWGEQFF
.,TRBJ1-1,TRBV5-1,few,TGCGCCAGCAGCTTCAGGGAGAGCACTGAAGCTTTCTTT,CASSFRESTEAFF
.,TRBJ1-2,TRBV6-5,few,TGTGCCAGCTTGGGCTCCCTTAACTATGGCTACACCTTC,CASLGSLNYGYTF
.,TRBJ2-5,TRBV6-2/TRBV6-3,.,TGTGCCAGCAGTTACTCCTCGGCAGGGTCGGTAAGAGAGACCCAGTACTTC,CASSYSSAGSVRETQYF
TRBD1,TRBJ2-7,TRBV20-1,few,TGCAGTGTCGGGGACAGTGATGAGCAGTACTTC,CSVGDSDEQYF
TRBD2,TRBJ2-2,TRBV12-3/TRBV12-4,few,TGTGCCAGCAGTTCGGGACTAGCGGGTCCTTTCGGGGGGGAGCTGTTTTTT,CASSSGLAGPFGGELFF
TRBD1,TRBJ2-1,TRBV9,few,TGTGCCAGCAGCCCAGGGACAGGGGGCTTTGAGCAGTTCTTC,CASSPGTGGFEQFF
.,TRBJ2-7,TRBV6-5,many,TGTGCCAGCAGGCCATGGCCGACTTACTCCTACGAGCAGTACTTC,CASRPWPTYSYEQYF
TRBD1,TRBJ2-5,TRBV29-1,few,TGCAGCGCCTTGCCTGGGACAGTACAAGAGACCCAGTACTTC,CSALPGTVQETQYF
.,TRBJ1-1,TRBV7-2,few,TGTGCCAGCAGCCCTAACAGGGCTGAAGCTTTCTTT,CASSPNRAEAFF
TRBD1,TRBJ2-7,TRBV7-2,many,TGCGCCAGCAGCTTCGGGACAGGGGCCTACGAGCAGTACTTC,CASSFGTGAYEQYF
.,TRBJ1-2,TRBV5-5,few,TGTGCCAGCAGCTTGGCCTTGGGAGGGTCTTATGGCTACACCTTC,CASSLALGGSYGYTF
.,TRBJ2-1,TRBV5-1,few,TGCGCCAGCAGCTTGGCTGGACGTGGGCATGAGCAGTTCTTC,CASSLAGRGHEQFF